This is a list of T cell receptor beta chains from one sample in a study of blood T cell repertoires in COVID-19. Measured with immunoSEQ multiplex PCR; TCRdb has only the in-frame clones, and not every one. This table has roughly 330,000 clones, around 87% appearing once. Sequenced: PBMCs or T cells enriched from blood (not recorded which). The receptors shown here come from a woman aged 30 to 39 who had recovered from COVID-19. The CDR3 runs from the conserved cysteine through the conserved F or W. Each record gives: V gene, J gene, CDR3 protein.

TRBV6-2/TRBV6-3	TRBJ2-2	CASSSSGGAWTGELFF
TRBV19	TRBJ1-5	CASSTGGSNQPQHF
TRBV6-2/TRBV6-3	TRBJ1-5	CASSSTRVGQPQHF
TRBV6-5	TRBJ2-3	CASSYTGSGTDTQYF
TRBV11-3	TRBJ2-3	CASSASGGAHMGTQYF
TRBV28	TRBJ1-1	CASKITGGPTEAFF
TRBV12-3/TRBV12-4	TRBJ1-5	CASRAGHQPQHF
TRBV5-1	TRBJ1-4	CASSSVTGSEKLFF
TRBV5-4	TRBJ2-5	CASSLAGGETQYF
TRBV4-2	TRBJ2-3	CASSQEARVAADTQYF
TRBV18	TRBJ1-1	CASSPIRTGNTEAFF
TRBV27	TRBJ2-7	CASSLTGGGNEQYF
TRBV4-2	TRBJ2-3	CASSHRQGTDTQYF
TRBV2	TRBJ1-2	CASTTQGADGYTF
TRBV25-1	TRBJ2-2	CASTGESSGELFF
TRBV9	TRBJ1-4	CASSDRTGGNEKLFF
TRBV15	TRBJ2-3	CATSPRIAGPYDTQYF
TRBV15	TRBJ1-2	CATSRDRGDRGDGYTF
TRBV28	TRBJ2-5	CASSPRGFGETQYF
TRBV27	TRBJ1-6	CASSPRGGSHNSPLHF
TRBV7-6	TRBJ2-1	CASSPPRGEQFF
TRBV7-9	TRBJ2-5	CASSFMGQSGTQYF
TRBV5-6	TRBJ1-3	CASSLPGQGHTIYF
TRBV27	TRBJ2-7	CASSLSFRVPAGYEQYF
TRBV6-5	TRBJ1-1	CASSWQNTEAFF
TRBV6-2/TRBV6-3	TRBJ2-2	CASSASRGRATGELFF
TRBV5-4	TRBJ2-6	CASSLADFGANVLTF
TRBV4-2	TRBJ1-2	CASSQEPGTGLGYTF
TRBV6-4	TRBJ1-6	CARHRDRGLGNSPLHF
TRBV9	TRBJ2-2	CASSVSTGSGELFF
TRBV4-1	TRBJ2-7	CASSRLQGAPNYEQYF
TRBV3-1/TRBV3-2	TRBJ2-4	CASSQEGRYRYF
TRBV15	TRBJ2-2	CATSPGGSQANTGELFF
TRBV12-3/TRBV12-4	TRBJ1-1	CASRGGAQTEAFF
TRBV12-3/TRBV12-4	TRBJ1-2	CASSEEADYGYTF
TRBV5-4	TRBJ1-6	CASSLDSNPYNSPLHF
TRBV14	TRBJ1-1	CASTPTGYTEAFF
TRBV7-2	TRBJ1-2	CASSLGGGGNYGYTF